The 8 T cell receptor beta chains presented below share a single source sample, sequenced in a study of blood T cell repertoires in COVID-19. The data were produced by immunoSEQ multiplex PCR, yet TCRdb's version contains in-frame clones alone and is incomplete. The data show approximately 270,000 clones, 80% to 90% seen once. Sequencing used peripheral blood. The source of these receptors is a woman between 65 and 79 years old with acute or convalescent COVID-19.

V and J are TRBV7-9 and TRBJ2-7; 9 positions agree with TRBD1. V lost 7 bases and J lost 5; bases outside the gene matches: 9. Germline V lookup: CDR1 SEHNR, CDR2 FQNEAQ (reference sequence). The CDR3 sequence is 14 residues long. CDR3 nucleotide sequence: TGTGCCAGCACCAACTCCGGGACAGGGAACGAGCAGTACTTC. Protein product: CASTNSGTGNEQYF.

V usage is TRBV2 and J usage is TRBJ1-1, with D tentatively TRBD1 (5 bases). V lost 8 bases and J 1 base, leaving 14 bases between the germline ends. The CDR3 is made up of 14 amino acids. CDR1 SNHLY and CDR2 FYNNEI come from the germline V gene. The CDR3 region has the DNA TGTGCCAGCGAGAAACAGGCTACGAACACTGAAGCTTTCTTT. This encodes CASEKQATNTEAFF.

This clone has just a few counts. This chain uses TRBV6-1 with TRBJ1-4; a weak D match, TRBD1 (5 bases). This CDR3 has 15 residues. The germline V gene encodes CDR1 MNHNS and CDR2 SASEGT. V lost 3 bases and J 6 bases, leaving 14 bases between the germline ends. For the CDR3, the DNA is TGTGCCAGCAGTGAGGTCTGGACATCATATGAAAAACTGTTTTTT. It yields the protein CASSEVWTSYEKLFF.

The V gene is TRBV5-1, the J gene TRBJ2-6; D is undetermined. V lost 5 bases, J lost 0 bases, and 9 bases lay in between. The CDR3 is made up of 15 amino acids. The germline gives CDR1 SGHRS, CDR2 YFSETQ. The CDR3 DNA reads TGCGCCAGCAGGGCGGCCTCCTCTGGGGCCAACGTCCTGACTTTC. This translates into CASRAASSGANVLTF.

V is TRBV7-6 and J is TRBJ1-2; tentatively, D is TRBD1 (5 bases). Trimming took off 4 bases at V and 4 bases at J, with 16 bases between the two ends. The CDR3 covers 15 residues. Germline V gives CDR1 SGHVS, CDR2 FNYEAQ. The CDR3: CASSSPGGGSYGYTF. The DNA of the CDR3 is TGTGCCAGCAGCTCCCCGGGGGGGGGAAGCTATGGCTACACCTTC. The full variable domain, with the rest looked up from reference TRBV7-6 and TRBJ1-2, is GAGVSQSPRYKVTKRGQDVALRCDPISGHVSLYWYRQALGQGPEFLTYFNYEAQQDKSGLPNDRFSAERPEGSISTLTIQRTEQRDSAMYRCASSSPGGGSYGYTFGSGTRLTVV.

V is TRBV14 and J is TRBJ1-1; 7 bases map to TRBD1. V gave up 3 bases and J gave up 4 bases; unmatched junction bases: 5. This CDR3 region has 14 residues. Germline CDR1 SGHDN, CDR2 FVKESK. This CDR3 is CASSHLEGATEAFF. The CDR3 DNA reads TGTGCCAGCAGCCATCTGGAGGGGGCCACTGAAGCTTTCTTT.

The count of this clone is one. The J gene is TRBJ2-5, the V gene TRBV7-6; TRBD2 matches at 14 bases. The V and J ends lost 2 bases and 5 bases, in that order; junction bases with no gene match: 7. The CDR3 is 17 amino acids. Germline V gene data show CDR1 as SGHVS and CDR2 as FNYEAQ. The CDR3 nucleotides read TGTGCCAGCAGCTTATCCGGACTAGCGGGGGGCCCGGAGACCCAGTACTTC. Its protein product is CASSLSGLAGGPETQYF.

The chain employs TRBV7-9 and TRBJ1-4, with D perhaps matching TRBD1 (6 bases). The V gene's germline CDR1 is SEHNR and CDR2 FQNEAQ (reference sequence). The CDR3 covers 14 residues. V gave up 2 bases and J gave up 8 bases, with 12 bases separating them. CDR3 in DNA: TGTGCCAGCAGCTTATGGACAGACACCGAAAAACTGTTTTTT. Protein: CASSLWTDTEKLFF. The full variable domain, rest sourced from reference TRBV7-9 and TRBJ1-4, is DTGVSQNPRHKITKRGQNVTFRCDPISEHNRLYWYRQTLGQGPEFLTYFQNEAQLEKSRLLSDRFSAERPKGSFSTLEIQRTEQGDSAMYLCASSLWTDTEKLFFGSGTQLSVL.